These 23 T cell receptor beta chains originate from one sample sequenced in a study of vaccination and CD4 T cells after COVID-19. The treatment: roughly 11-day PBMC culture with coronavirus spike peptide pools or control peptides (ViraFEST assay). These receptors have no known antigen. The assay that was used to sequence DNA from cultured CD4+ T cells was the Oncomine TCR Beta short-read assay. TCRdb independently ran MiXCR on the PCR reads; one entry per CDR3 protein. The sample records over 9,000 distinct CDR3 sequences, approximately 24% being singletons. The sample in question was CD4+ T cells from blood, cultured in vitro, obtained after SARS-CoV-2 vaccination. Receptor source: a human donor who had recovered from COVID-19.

In DNA, the CDR3 is TGCAGTGGGACCGAAGGCTACAATGAGCAGTTCTTC. Translated: CSGTEGYNEQFF. This chain joins TRBV20-1 and TRBJ2-1, with D unresolved. CDR1 is DFQATT and CDR2 is SNEGSKA in the germline V gene (reference sequence). This CDR3 is 12 amino acids long. Trimming stripped 7 bases from V and 3 bases from J, with 10 bases between.

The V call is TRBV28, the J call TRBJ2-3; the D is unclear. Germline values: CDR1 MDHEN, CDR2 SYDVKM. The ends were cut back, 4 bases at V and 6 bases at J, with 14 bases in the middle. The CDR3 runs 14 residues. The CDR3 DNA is TGTGCCAGCAGTTGGCCGGGTCAGCCCGATACGCAGTATTTT. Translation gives CASSWPGQPDTQYF.

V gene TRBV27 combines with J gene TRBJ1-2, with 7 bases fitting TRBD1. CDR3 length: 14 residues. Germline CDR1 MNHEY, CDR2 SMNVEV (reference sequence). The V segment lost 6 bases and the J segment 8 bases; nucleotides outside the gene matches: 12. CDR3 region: CASRVGGTEKGYTF. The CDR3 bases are TGTGCCAGCAGAGTAGGAGGGACAGAAAAGGGCTACACCTTC.

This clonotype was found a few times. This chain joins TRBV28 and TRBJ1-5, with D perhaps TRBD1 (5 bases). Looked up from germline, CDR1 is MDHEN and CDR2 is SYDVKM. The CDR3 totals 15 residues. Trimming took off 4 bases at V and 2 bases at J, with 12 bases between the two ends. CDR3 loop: CASSSSRGGNQPQHF. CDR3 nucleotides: TGTGCCAGCAGTTCGTCACGGGGGGGCAATCAGCCCCAGCATTTT.

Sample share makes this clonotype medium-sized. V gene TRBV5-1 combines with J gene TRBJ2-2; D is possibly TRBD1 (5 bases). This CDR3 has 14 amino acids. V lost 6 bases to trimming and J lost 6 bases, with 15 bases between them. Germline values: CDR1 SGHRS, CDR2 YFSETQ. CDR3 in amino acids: CASTLDTPAGELFF. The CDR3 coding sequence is TGCGCCAGCACCCTGGACACCCCCGCCGGGGAGCTGTTTTTT. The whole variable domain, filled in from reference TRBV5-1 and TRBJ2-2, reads KAGVTQTPRYLIKTRGQQVTLSCSPISGHRSVSWYQQTPGQGLQFLFEYFSETQRNKGNFPGRFSGRQFSNSRSEMNVSTLELGDSALYLCASTLDTPAGELFFGEGSRLTVL.

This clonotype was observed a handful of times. The CDR3 region is CASSSGPQLDTEAFF. The CDR3 DNA reads as TGTGCCAGCAGCTCCGGGCCTCAGCTCGACACTGAAGCTTTCTTT. The chain has TRBV7-2 and TRBJ1-1; D unclear. Germline V gene sequence: CDR1 SGHTA, CDR2 FQGNSA. V lost 4 bases to trimming and J lost 3 bases, with 15 bases between them. The CDR3 runs to 15 residues.

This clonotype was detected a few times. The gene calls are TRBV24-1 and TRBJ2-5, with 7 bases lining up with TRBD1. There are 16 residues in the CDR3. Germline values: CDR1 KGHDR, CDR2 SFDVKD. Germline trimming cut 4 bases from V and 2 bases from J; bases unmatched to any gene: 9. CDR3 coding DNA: TGTGCCACCAGTGACCCGGGGACAGCTCAACAAGAGACCCAGTACTTC. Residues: CATSDPGTAQQETQYF.

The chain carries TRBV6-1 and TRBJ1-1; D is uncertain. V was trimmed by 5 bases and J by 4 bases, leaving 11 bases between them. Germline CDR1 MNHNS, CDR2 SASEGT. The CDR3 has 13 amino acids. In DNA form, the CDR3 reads TGTGCCAGCAGTCGTAATTATGGCACTGAAGCTTTCTTT. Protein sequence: CASSRNYGTEAFF.

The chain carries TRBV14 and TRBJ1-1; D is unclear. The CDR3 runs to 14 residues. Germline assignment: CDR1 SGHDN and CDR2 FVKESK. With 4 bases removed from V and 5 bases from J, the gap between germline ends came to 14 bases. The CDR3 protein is CASSRNHRGTEAFF. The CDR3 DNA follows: TGTGCCAGCAGCCGGAACCACCGGGGTACTGAAGCTTTCTTT.

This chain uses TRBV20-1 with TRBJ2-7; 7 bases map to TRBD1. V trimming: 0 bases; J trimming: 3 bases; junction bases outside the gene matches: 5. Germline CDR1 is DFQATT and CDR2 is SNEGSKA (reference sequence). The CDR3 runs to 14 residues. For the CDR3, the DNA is TGCAGTGCTAGAGATTACAGGGGCGACTACGAGCAGTACTTC. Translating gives CSARDYRGDYEQYF.

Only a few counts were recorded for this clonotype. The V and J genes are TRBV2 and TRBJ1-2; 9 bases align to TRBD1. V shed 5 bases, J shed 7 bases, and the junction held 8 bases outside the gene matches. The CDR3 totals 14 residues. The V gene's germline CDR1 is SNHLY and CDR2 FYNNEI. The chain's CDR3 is CASSLRGQGIGYTF. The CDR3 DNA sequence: TGTGCCAGCAGTCTTCGGGGACAGGGAATTGGCTACACCTTC.

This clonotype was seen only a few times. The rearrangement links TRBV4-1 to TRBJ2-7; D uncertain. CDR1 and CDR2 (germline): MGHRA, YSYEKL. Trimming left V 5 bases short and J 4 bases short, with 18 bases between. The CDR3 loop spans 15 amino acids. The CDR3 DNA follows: TGCGCCAGCAGCTCCACCCGCGCCTTTACTTACGAGCAGTACTTC. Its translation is CASSSTRAFTYEQYF.

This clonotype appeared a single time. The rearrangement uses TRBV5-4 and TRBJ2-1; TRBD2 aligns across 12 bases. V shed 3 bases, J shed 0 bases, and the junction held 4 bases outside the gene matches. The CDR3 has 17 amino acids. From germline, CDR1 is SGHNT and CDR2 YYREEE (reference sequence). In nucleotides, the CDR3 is TGTGCCAGCAGCTCCAAGACTAGCGGGAGCTCCTACAATGAGCAGTTCTTC. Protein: CASSSKTSGSSYNEQFF. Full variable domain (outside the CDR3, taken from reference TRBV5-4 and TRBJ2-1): ETGVTQSPTHLIKTRGQQVTLRCSSQSGHNTVSWYQQALGQGPQFIFQYYREEENGRGNFPPRFSGLQFPNYSSELNVNALELDDSALYLCASSSKTSGSSYNEQFFGPGTRLTVL.

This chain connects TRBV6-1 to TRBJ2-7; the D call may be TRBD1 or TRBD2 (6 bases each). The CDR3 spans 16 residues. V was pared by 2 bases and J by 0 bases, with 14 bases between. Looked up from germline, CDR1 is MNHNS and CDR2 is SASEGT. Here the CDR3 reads CASSEKGGMGSYEQYF. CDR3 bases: TGTGCCAGCAGTGAAAAGGGGGGTATGGGCTCCTACGAGCAGTACTTC.

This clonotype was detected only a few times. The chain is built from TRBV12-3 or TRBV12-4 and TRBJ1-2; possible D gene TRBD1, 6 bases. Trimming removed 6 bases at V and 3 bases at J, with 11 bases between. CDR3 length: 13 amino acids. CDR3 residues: CASRGRTDYGYTF. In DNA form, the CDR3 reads TGTGCCAGCAGGGGCAGGACAGACTATGGCTACACCTTC.

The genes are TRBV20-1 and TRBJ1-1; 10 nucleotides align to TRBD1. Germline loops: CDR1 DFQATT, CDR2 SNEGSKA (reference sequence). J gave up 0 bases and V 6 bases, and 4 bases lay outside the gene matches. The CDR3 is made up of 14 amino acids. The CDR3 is CSAIGQGVNTEAFF. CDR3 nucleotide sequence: TGCAGTGCGATCGGACAGGGGGTGAACACTGAAGCTTTCTTT.

The CDR3 protein is CATSRREANTGELFF. CDR3 in DNA: TGTGCCACCAGCAGGAGGGAAGCGAACACCGGGGAGCTGTTTTTT. The V gene is TRBV15, the J gene TRBJ2-2; TRBD2 might be the D (5 bases). The CDR3 extends over 15 amino acids. The V end was cut by 3 bases, the J end by 0 bases, with 8 bases between. CDR1 and CDR2 from the germline V gene are LNHNV and YYDKDF (reference sequence).

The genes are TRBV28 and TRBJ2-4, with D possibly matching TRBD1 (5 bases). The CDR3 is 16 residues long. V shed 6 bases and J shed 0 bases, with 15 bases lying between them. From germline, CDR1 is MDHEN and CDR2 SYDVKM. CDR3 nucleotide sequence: TGTGCCAGCAGCCCAGGGTTCGCCCTAGCCAAAAACATTCAGTACTTC. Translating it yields CASSPGFALAKNIQYF.

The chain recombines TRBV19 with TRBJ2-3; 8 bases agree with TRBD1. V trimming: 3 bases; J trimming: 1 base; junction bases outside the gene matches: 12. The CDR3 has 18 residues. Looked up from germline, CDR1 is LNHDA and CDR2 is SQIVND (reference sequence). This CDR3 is CASSIVLFGTGGTDTQYF. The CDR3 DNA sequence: TGTGCCAGTAGTATCGTATTATTCGGGACAGGAGGCACAGATACGCAGTATTTT.

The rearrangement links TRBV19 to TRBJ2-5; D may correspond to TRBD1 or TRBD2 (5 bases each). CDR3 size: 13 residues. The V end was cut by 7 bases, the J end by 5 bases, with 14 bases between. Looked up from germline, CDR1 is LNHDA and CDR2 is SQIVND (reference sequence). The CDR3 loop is CASTGQGVETQYF. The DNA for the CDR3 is TGTGCCAGTACGGGCCAGGGAGTGGAGACCCAGTACTTC.

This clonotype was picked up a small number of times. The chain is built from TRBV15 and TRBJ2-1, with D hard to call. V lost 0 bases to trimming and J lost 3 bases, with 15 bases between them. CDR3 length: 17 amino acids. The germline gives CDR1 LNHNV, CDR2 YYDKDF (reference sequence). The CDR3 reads CATSRDPNPSIYNEQFF. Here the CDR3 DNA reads TGTGCCACCAGCAGAGATCCCAATCCTTCTATCTACAATGAGCAGTTCTTC.

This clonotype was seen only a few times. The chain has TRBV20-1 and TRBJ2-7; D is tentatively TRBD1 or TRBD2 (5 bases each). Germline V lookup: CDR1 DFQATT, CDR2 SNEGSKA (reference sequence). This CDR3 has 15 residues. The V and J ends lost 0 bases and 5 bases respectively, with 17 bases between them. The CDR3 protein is CSAREGDGNGHEQYF. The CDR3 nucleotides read TGCAGTGCTAGAGAGGGGGATGGGAATGGGCACGAGCAGTACTTC.

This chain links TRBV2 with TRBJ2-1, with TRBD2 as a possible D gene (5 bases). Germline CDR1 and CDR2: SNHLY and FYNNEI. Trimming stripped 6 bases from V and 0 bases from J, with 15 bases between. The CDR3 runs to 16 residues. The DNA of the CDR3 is TGTGCCAGCAGGGCCGAGCGGAGTAGCTCCTACAATGAGCAGTTCTTC. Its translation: CASRAERSSSYNEQFF.